The source of this T cell receptor beta chain is a study of cytotoxic CD8 clonotypes in ibrutinib-treated CLL. The V end lost 10 bases, the J end lost 4 bases, and 7 bases lay between the germline ends. The CDR3 length is 10 residues. Germline V gene data show CDR1 as SEHNR and CDR2 as FQNEAQ (reference sequence). Profiling relied on immunoSEQ multiplex PCR, and the TCRdb table lists in-frame clones only, not all of them. The sample shows some 300,000 clones, around four fifths of them seen only once. This material consisted of PBMCs, taken before ibrutinib treatment. J is TRBJ1-2 and V is TRBV7-9; D is unclear. This receptor was identified in a human donor with chronic lymphocytic leukemia. CDR3 residues: CATELYGYTF. CDR3 nucleotide sequence: TGTGCCACAGAACTCTATGGCTACACCTTC.